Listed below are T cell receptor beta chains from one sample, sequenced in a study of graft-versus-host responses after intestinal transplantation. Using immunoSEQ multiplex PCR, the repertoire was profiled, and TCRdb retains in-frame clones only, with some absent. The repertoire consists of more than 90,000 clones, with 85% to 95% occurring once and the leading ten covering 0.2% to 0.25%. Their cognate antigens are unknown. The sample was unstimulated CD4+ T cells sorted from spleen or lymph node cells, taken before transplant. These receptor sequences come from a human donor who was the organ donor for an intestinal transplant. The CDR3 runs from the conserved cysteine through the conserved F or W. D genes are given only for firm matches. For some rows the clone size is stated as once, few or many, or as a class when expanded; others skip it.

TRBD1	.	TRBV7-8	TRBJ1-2	TGTGCCAGCAGCTACAACCCGAAGACAACCGGGACAGCTTATAACTATGGCTACACCTTC	CASSYNPKTTGTAYNYGYTF
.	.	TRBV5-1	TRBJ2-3	TGCGCCAGCAGCTTAAGGGGCTCCAACACAGATACGCAGTATTTT	CASSLRGSNTDTQYF
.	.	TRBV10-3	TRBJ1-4	TGTGCCATCAGTGCACTCGGGGGGCACGAAAAACTGTTTTTT	CAISALGGHEKLFF
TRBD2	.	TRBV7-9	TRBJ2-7	TGTGCCAGCAGCTTCACTAGCGGGAGGGGCTCCTACGAGCAGTACTTC	CASSFTSGRGSYEQYF
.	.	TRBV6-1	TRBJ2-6	TGTGCCAGCAGGGTGCCTGGGGCCAACGTCCTGACTTTC	CASRVPGANVLTF
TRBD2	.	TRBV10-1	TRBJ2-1	TGCGCCAGCAGTGAGCCCCCGGGGACTAGCGACTCCTACAATGAGCAGTTCTTC	CASSEPPGTSDSYNEQFF
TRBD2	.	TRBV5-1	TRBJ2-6	TGCGCCAGCAGCTTGAGGACTAGCGGGAGTGCTGGGGCCAACGTCCTGACTTTC	CASSLRTSGSAGANVLTF
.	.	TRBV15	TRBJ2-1	TGTGCCACCAGCAGAGATTACGGGTATGACACCTACAATGAGCAGTTCTTC	CATSRDYGYDTYNEQFF
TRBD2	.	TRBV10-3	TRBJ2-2	TGTGCCATCACCAACCGAGCGGGAGGGAACACCGGGGAGCTGTTTTTT	CAITNRAGGNTGELFF
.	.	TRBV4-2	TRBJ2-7	TGTGCCAGCAGCCAAGTTGGGCCGAGACAGCCATTTGTTTCCTACGAGCAGTACTTC	CASSQVGPRQPFVSYEQYF
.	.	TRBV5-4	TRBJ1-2	TGTGCCAGCAGCCCGGAGGTCAGTCTGAACTATGGCTACACCTTC	CASSPEVSLNYGYTF
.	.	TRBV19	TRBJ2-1	TGTGCCAGTACCATACGACACTACAATGAGCAGTTCTTC	CASTIRHYNEQFF
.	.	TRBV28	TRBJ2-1	TGTGCCACCAGAGCCGGGCGGGCGGAGCAGTTCTTC	CATRAGRAEQFF
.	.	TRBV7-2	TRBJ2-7	TGTGCCAGCAGCTCCACCACGGGGTCCTACGAGCAGTACTTC	CASSSTTGSYEQYF
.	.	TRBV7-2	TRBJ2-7	TGTGCCAGCAGCTCGAGGGCCTCCTACGAGCAGTACTTC	CASSSRASYEQYF
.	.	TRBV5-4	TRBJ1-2	TGTGCCAGCAGCTTGGGACAGGCCAACTATGGCTACACCTTC	CASSLGQANYGYTF
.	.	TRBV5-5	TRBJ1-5	TGTGCCAGCAGCCTTGACAGGTATGGCAATCAGCCCCAGCATTTT	CASSLDRYGNQPQHF
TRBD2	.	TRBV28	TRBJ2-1	TGTGCCAGCAGCGGGGGGGGAGCGGGACGCCGCTCCTACAATGAGCAGTTCTTC	CASSGGGAGRRSYNEQFF
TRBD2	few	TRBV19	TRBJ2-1	TGTGCCAGTAGTATCCGTCGCGGGAGATACAATGAGCAGTTCTTC	CASSIRRGRYNEQFF
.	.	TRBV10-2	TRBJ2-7	TGCGCCAGCAGAGACGACAGGACATACGAGCAGTACTTC	CASRDDRTYEQYF
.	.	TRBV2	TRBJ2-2	TGTGCCAGCAGTGAAGGGGGCACCGGGGAGCTGTTTTTT	CASSEGGTGELFF
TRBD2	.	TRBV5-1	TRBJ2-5	TGCGCCAGCAACGTCGGGGGGGAGACCCAGTACTTC	CASNVGGETQYF
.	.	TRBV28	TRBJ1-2	TGTGCCAGCAGTTCCTATTACAGACATGGCTACACCTTC	CASSSYYRHGYTF
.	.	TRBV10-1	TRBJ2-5	TGCGCCAGCAGGGGGCGAGAGACCCAGTACTTC	CASRGRETQYF
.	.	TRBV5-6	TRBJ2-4	TGTGCCAGCAGCTTCCAGGTTAGGGAAAACATTCAGTACTTC	CASSFQVRENIQYF
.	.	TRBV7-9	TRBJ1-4	TGTGCCAGCAGCTTCGCGTCTCCCAGAAATGAAAAACTGTTTTTT	CASSFASPRNEKLFF
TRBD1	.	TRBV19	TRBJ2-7	TGTGCCAGCAAGGGACAGGGGAGTTCATTGCAGCAGTACTTC	CASKGQGSSLQQYF
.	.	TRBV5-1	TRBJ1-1	TGCGCCAGCAGCTTTCAGACAGCTATGAACACTGAAGCTTTCTTT	CASSFQTAMNTEAFF
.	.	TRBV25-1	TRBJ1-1	TGTGCCAGCAGTGAAATTGGGCCCCGGACAGAATGGGGCACTGAAGCTTTCTTT	CASSEIGPRTEWGTEAFF
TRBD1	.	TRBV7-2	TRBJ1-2	TGTGCCAGCAGCCCCCGGACAGGGGATGGCTACACCTTC	CASSPRTGDGYTF
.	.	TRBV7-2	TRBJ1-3	TGTGCCAGCAGCTTATCACCCGGGACACCCAAAAGCTCTGGAAACACCATATATTTT	CASSLSPGTPKSSGNTIYF
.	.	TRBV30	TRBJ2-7	TGTGCCTGGAGCCGGGGGTCTAGCGAGACCTACGAGCAGTACTTC	CAWSRGSSETYEQYF
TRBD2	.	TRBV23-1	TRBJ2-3	TGCGCCAGCAGTCAACCCGGACTAGGAATTGCAGATACGCAGTATTTT	CASSQPGLGIADTQYF
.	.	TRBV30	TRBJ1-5	TGTGCCTGGAGTAGGGGTAGCAATCAGCCCCAGCATTTT	CAWSRGSNQPQHF
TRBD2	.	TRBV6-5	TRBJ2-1	TGTGCCAGCAGTTACACTAGCGGGAGTTACAATGAGCAGTTCTTC	CASSYTSGSYNEQFF
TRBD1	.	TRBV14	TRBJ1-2	TGTGCCAGCAGCCACAGTTGGACAGGGAAAGATGGCTACACCTTC	CASSHSWTGKDGYTF
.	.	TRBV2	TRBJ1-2	TGTGCCAGCAATACAGGGCTAGCTAACTATGGCTACACCTTC	CASNTGLANYGYTF
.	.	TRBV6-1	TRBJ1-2	TGTGCCAGCAGTGAAGTGGGGGCAAGGGGCTACACCTTC	CASSEVGARGYTF
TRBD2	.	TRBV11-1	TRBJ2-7	TGTGCCAGCAGCTTGGAACCAAGCGGGAGTGGGTTCTACGAGCAGTACTTC	CASSLEPSGSGFYEQYF
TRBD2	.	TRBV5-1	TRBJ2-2	TGCGCCAGCAGCTTGGCTAGCGGGATAAACACCGGGGAGCTGTTTTTT	CASSLASGINTGELFF
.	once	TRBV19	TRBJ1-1	TGTGCCAGTAGTATTTACGACACCGAAGCTTTCTTT	CASSIYDTEAFF
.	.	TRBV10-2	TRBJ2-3	TGCGCCAGCAGTCCGGACACCTCCACAGCAGATACGCAGTATTTT	CASSPDTSTADTQYF
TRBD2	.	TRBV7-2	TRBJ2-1	TGTGCCAGCAGGGGGACTAGCGGGAGAGAAGCTGAGCAGTTCTTC	CASRGTSGREAEQFF
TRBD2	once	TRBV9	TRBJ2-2	TGTGCCAGCAGCGATAAGCTTGCGGGAGGGCCTCCGAACACCGGGGAGCTGTTTTTT	CASSDKLAGGPPNTGELFF
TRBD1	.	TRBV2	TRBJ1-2	TGTGCCAGCAGTGAAGCAGGGGGCGCCTATGGCTACACCTTC	CASSEAGGAYGYTF
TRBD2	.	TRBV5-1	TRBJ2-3	TGCGCCAGCAGCCAGACTAGCGGGAGAAAGCTGGTGAGCACAGATACGCAGTATTTT	CASSQTSGRKLVSTDTQYF
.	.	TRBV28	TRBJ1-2	TGTGCCAGCAGTTTAGGGCGGGCTAACTATGGCTACACCTTC	CASSLGRANYGYTF
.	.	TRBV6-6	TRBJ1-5	TGTGCGGGGCGGGGCTATAGCAATCAGCCCCAGCATTTT	CAGRGYSNQPQHF
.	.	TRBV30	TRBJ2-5	TGTGCCTGGAGTGTGGAGGGAACTCGGGAGACCCAGTACTTC	CAWSVEGTRETQYF
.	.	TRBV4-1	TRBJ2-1	TGCGCCAGCAGCCAAGTACCCAAGGACTTATCCTACAATGAGCAGTTCTTC	CASSQVPKDLSYNEQFF
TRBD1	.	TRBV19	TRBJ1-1	TGTGCCAGTCTCCCAGACAGGGGGCAAACTGAAGCTTTCTTT	CASLPDRGQTEAFF
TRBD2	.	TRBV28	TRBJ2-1	TGTGCCAGCAGCCGTAGCGGGAGTAGAAACAATGAGCAGTTCTTC	CASSRSGSRNNEQFF
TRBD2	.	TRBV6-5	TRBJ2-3	TGTGCCAGCAGTTCAAGCGGGAGGGACACAGATACGCAGTATTTT	CASSSSGRDTDTQYF
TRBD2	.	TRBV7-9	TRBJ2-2	TGTGCCAGCAGCTTTGGCGGGGGGAACACCGGGGAGCTGTTTTTT	CASSFGGGNTGELFF
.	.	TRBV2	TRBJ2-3	TGTGCCAGCAGTACCGGGACTTGGCTCACAGATACGCAGTATTTT	CASSTGTWLTDTQYF
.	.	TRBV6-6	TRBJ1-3	TGTGCCAGCAGTTACGTTTCAGGGGAGGGAAACACCATATATTTT	CASSYVSGEGNTIYF
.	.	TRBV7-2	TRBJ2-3	TGTGCCAGCAGCTTAGGCCGGGGAGATACGCAGTATTTT	CASSLGRGDTQYF
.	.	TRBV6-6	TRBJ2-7	TGTGCCAGCAGAGGCCGCGGGGACGGGAGCTCCTACGAGCAGTACTTC	CASRGRGDGSSYEQYF
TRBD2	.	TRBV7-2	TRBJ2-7	TGTGCCAGCAGCCGTGCGGGACTAGCGGGAGAGGAGGGGTACTTC	CASSRAGLAGEEGYF